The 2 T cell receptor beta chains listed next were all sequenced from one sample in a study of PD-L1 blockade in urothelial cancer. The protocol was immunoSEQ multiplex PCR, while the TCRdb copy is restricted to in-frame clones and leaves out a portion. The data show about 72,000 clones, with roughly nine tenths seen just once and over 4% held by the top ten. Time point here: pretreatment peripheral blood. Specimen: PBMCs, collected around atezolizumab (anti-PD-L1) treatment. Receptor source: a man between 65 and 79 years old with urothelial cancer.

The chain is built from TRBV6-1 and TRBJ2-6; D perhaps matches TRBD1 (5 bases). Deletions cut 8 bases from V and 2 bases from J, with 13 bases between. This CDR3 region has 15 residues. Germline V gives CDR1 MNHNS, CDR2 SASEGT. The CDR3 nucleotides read TGTGCCAGCCCCATAAGGGGTCCTGGGGCCAACGTCCTGACTTTC. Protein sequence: CASPIRGPGANVLTF.

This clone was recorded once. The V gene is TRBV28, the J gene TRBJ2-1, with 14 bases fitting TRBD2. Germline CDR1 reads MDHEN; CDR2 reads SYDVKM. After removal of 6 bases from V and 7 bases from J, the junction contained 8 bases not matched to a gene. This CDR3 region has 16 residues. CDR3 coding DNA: TGTGCCAGCAGGCCCCGGACTAGCGGGAGGAGGAATGAGCAGTTCTTC. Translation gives CASRPRTSGRRNEQFF.